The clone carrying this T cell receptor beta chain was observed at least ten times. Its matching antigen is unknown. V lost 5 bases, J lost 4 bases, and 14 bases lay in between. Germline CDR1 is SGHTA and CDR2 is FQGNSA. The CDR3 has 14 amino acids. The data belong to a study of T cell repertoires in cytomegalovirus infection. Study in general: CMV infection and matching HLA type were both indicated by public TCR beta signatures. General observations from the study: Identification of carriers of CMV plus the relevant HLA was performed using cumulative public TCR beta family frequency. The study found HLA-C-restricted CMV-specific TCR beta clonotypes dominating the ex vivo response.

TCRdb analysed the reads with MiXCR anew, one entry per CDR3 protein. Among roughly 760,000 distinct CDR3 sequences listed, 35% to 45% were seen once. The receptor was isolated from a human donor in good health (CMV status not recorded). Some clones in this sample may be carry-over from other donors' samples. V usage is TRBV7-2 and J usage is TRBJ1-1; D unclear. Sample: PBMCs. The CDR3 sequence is CASSLSQVATEAFF. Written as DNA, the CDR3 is TGTGCCAGCAGCCTATCCCAGGTTGCCACTGAAGCTTTCTTT.